One sample yielded the 32 T cell receptor beta chains listed below, sequenced in a study of blood T cell repertoires in COVID-19 (TCRdb year 2020). The receptor library was made with the immunoSEQ multiplex PCR assay. Here the immuneACCESS table is served through TCRdb, limited to in-frame sequences with V and J called. Missing clones are a known gap in these copies; in checked studies unresolved V genes cover under half, and the rest lacks a known reason. The sample profile shows about 100,000 clones; approximately 88% of them were found once. The biggest ten clones account for about 6.5% of the sample. Sequenced: peripheral blood. Source of these receptors: a woman between 55 and 75 years old with acute or convalescent COVID-19.

This rearrangement joins TRBV19 to TRBJ1-2; 8 nucleotides align to TRBD1. The CDR3 spans 15 residues. Germline trimming cut 7 bases from V and 5 bases from J; bases unmatched to any gene: 12. Per the germline V gene, CDR1 is LNHDA and CDR2 is SQIVND (reference sequence). CDR3 protein: CASNNFRTGRYGYTF. The CDR3 region has the DNA TGTGCCAGTAATAATTTTAGGACAGGGCGGTATGGCTACACCTTC. Drawing the rest from reference TRBV19 and TRBJ1-2, the complete variable domain is DGGITQSPKYLFRKEGQNVTLSCEQNLNHDAMYWYRQDPGQGLRLIYYSQIVNDFQKGDIAEGYSVSREKKESFPLTVTSAQKNPTAFYLCASNNFRTGRYGYTFGSGTRLTVV.

The genes are TRBV5-8 and TRBJ2-3; 8 nucleotides line up with TRBD2. The CDR3 is 16 amino acids. The V and J ends lost 1 base and 2 bases, in that order; junction bases with no gene match: 6. In germline, CDR1 is SGHTS, CDR2 YDEGEE. The CDR3 sequence is CASSLSASGFTDTQYF. CDR3 nucleotide sequence: TGTGCCAGCAGCTTGTCGGCTAGCGGGTTCACAGATACGCAGTATTTT.

This chain joins TRBV2 and TRBJ2-5; 8 bases match TRBD1. The germline V gene encodes CDR1 SNHLY and CDR2 FYNNEI. CDR3 size: 14 residues. J was trimmed by 7 bases and V by 3 bases; bases with no gene match: 7. The CDR3 nucleotides read TGTGCCAGCAGTGACCGGACAGGGCAGGGGACCCAGTACTTC. The encoded protein is CASSDRTGQGTQYF.

The chain combines TRBV5-1 with TRBJ2-2, with TRBD1 matching over 8 bases. The CDR3 is 15 residues long. The J segment lost 4 bases and the V segment lost 1 base, leaving 3 bases of the junction unmatched. From germline, CDR1 is SGHRS and CDR2 YFSETQ. CDR3 sequence reads: CASSLQGAFTGELFF. The CDR3 nucleotides are TGCGCCAGCAGCTTGCAGGGGGCTTTCACCGGGGAGCTGTTTTTT.

V usage is TRBV24-1 and J usage is TRBJ2-3; D remains ambiguous. Germline V gene lookup returns CDR1 KGHDR and CDR2 SFDVKD. Between the trimmed V and J ends, which lost 6 bases and 0 bases, there was a span of 6 bases. The CDR3 consists of 13 residues. CDR3 residues: CATSPGSTDTQYF. In nucleotides, the CDR3 is TGTGCCACCAGTCCAGGTAGCACAGATACGCAGTATTTT.

The chain joins TRBV6-1 to TRBJ1-2; no clear D gene. V lost 3 bases and J lost 4, with 15 bases in between. Germline V gene data show CDR1 as MNHNS and CDR2 as SASEGT. This CDR3 has 15 amino acids. The CDR3 DNA follows: TGTGCCAGCAGTGACAGGCAGACCTCAGGCTATGGCTACACCTTC. Protein sequence: CASSDRQTSGYGYTF.

The rearrangement uses TRBV19 and TRBJ2-1; D gene ambiguous. From germline, CDR1 is LNHDA and CDR2 SQIVND (reference sequence). V lost 4 bases, J lost 4 bases, and 5 bases lay in between. The CDR3 spans 12 residues. CDR3 amino acids: CASSRRYNEQFF. The DNA for the CDR3 is TGTGCCAGTAGTAGGAGATACAATGAGCAGTTCTTC.

In this sample, this clone turned up a few times. V and J are TRBV30 and TRBJ2-7, with D possibly matching TRBD1 (7 bases). This CDR3 comprises 12 residues. Germline V gives CDR1 GTSNPN, CDR2 SVGIG (reference sequence). V lost 7 bases to trimming and J lost 2 bases, with 12 bases between them. The CDR3 region is CASQGGPYEQYF. The DNA of the CDR3 is TGTGCCTCTCAGGGGGGACCCTACGAGCAGTACTTC. Full variable domain (missing parts from reference TRBV30 and TRBJ2-7): SQTIHQWPATLVQPVGSPLSLECTVEGTSNPNLYWYRQAAGRGLQLLFYSVGIGQISSEVPQNLSASRPQDRQFILSSKKLLLSDSGFYLCASQGGPYEQYFGPGTRLTVT.

This chain connects TRBV2 to TRBJ1-5; 9 bases agree with TRBD1. The V gene end was trimmed by 4 bases and the J gene end by 5 bases; junction bases not matched to a gene: 9. The CDR3 length is 16 residues. Germline V gene sequence: CDR1 SNHLY, CDR2 FYNNEI. The CDR3 nucleotides read TGTGCCAGCAGTGGGCCCGGGACAGGGAGCCATCAGCCCCAGCATTTT. This codes for CASSGPGTGSHQPQHF.

The J gene is TRBJ2-1, the V gene TRBV5-6; 8 bases line up with TRBD2. Germline CDR1 SGHDT, CDR2 YYEEEE. Germline trimming cut 4 bases from V and 2 bases from J; bases unmatched to any gene: 8. The CDR3 loop spans 16 amino acids. CDR3 sequence reads: CASSLAGGSTYNEQFF. The CDR3 coding sequence is TGTGCCAGCAGCCTAGCGGGCGGGAGCACCTACAATGAGCAGTTCTTC.

The chain has TRBV6-5 and TRBJ1-6; a weak D match, TRBD1 (6 bases). This CDR3 has 16 residues. V was trimmed by 0 bases and J by 10 bases, leaving 16 bases between them. Looked up from germline, CDR1 is MNHEY and CDR2 is SVGAGI. DNA for the CDR3: TGTGCCAGCAGTTACTCTCCCGGGACATTGAGGTCACCCCTCCACTTT. This sequence encodes CASSYSPGTLRSPLHF.

The chain couples TRBV2 to TRBJ1-4; no clear D. CDR1 is SNHLY and CDR2 is FYNNEI in the germline V gene. The CDR3 has 14 amino acids. V dropped 0 bases and J dropped 5 bases, with 7 bases sitting between them. In DNA form, the CDR3 reads TGTGCCAGCAGTGAAGCGCGGAAGAATGAAAAACTGTTTTTT. It codes for CASSEARKNEKLFF.

V is TRBV14 and J is TRBJ1-2; a weak D match, TRBD1 (6 bases). The CDR3 contains 15 residues. Germline lookup yields CDR1 SGHDN and CDR2 FVKESK. The germline V and J ends were trimmed by 4 bases and 4 bases, with 16 bases remaining between them. DNA for the CDR3: TGTGCCAGCAGCCCCTTGACAGGTGGCTTCTATGGCTACACCTTC. It specifies CASSPLTGGFYGYTF.

This clone was detected only a few times. A junction end diverges from the germline sequence, so it may reflect a read error. The chain recombines TRBV27 with TRBJ1-2; the D is unclear. The CDR3 length is 8 residues. Germline values: CDR1 MNHEY, CDR2 SMNVEV (reference sequence). The CDR3 sequence is CVVPRPHF. CDR3 DNA sequence: TGTGTAGTTCCCAGGCCCCACTTC.

The rearrangement joins TRBV9 to TRBJ2-1, with 7 bases identical to TRBD1. J gave up 2 bases and V 0 bases, and 2 bases lay outside the gene matches. From germline, CDR1 is SGDLS and CDR2 YYNGEE. The CDR3 totals 15 residues. The CDR3: CASSVDGTAYNEQFF. Written as DNA, the CDR3 is TGTGCCAGCAGCGTAGATGGGACAGCCTACAATGAGCAGTTCTTC.

The rearrangement joins TRBV11-2 to TRBJ1-4; unclear D gene. V shed 4 bases and J shed 4 bases, with 10 bases lying between them. This CDR3 is built from 14 residues. Per germline, CDR1 SGHAT and CDR2 FQNNGV. CDR3 sequence: CASSSGLHNEKLFF. Written as DNA, the CDR3 is TGTGCCAGCAGCTCAGGACTCCATAATGAAAAACTGTTTTTT.

This clone was observed once. J is TRBJ1-2 and V is TRBV6-1, with TRBD1 identical over 10 bases. The J segment lost 3 bases and the V segment lost 1 base, leaving 2 bases of the junction unmatched. This CDR3 spans 15 amino acids. The germline V gene has CDR1 MNHNS and CDR2 SASEGT. CDR3 nucleotide sequence: TGTGCCAGCAGTGAAGGGACAGGGGGATACTATGGCTACACCTTC. Translating gives CASSEGTGGYYGYTF.

CDR3 DNA sequence: TGTGCCAGCAGCCAAGATTCTCGAAGAGGCGGATACTACGAGCAGTACTTC. It specifies CASSQDSRRGGYYEQYF. The chain is built from TRBV3-1 (or the pseudogene TRBV3-2) and TRBJ2-7; D gene ambiguous. In germline, CDR1 is LGHDT, CDR2 YNNKEL (reference sequence). Between the trimmed V and J ends, which lost 0 bases and 3 bases, there was a span of 18 bases. The CDR3 length is 17 residues.

The chain employs TRBV27 and TRBJ2-7; 11 positions match TRBD2. This CDR3 contains 15 residues. The germline CDR1 and CDR2 sequences are MNHEY and SMNVEV (reference sequence). Trimming at V came to 4 bases and at J to 3 bases, leaving 5 bases not matched to a gene. The CDR3 here is CASSSPGLAVYEQYF. CDR3 DNA: TGTGCCAGCAGTTCCCCGGGACTAGCGGTCTACGAGCAGTACTTC.

This clone is a singleton in its sample. The V gene is TRBV11-2, the J gene TRBJ2-7, with D unresolved. The CDR3 runs 15 residues. V was cut by 4 bases and J by 1 base, with 14 bases left in between. Germline V gene data show CDR1 as SGHAT and CDR2 as FQNNGV. CDR3 DNA sequence: TGTGCCAGCAGCTCGCAACCGACACGGTCCTACGAGCAGTACTTC. Its translation: CASSSQPTRSYEQYF.

The CDR3 DNA follows: TGTGCCAGTAGTTGGGGAAGGGGGACAGGGACCCAGTACTTC. Translating gives CASSWGRGTGTQYF. V is TRBV19 and J is TRBJ2-5; TRBD1 matches 8 bases. The CDR3 has 14 amino acids. J lost 7 bases, V lost 5 bases, and 9 bases had no gene match. The V gene's germline CDR1 is LNHDA and CDR2 SQIVND (reference sequence). Based on the CDR3 plus reference TRBV19 and TRBJ2-5, the full variable domain is DGGITQSPKYLFRKEGQNVTLSCEQNLNHDAMYWYRQDPGQGLRLIYYSQIVNDFQKGDIAEGYSVSREKKESFPLTVTSAQKNPTAFYLCASSWGRGTGTQYFGPGTRLLVL.

The rearrangement uses TRBV5-4 and TRBJ1-6; no clear D. The germline CDR1 and CDR2 sequences are SGHNT and YYREEE (reference sequence). The CDR3 consists of 12 residues. Trimming removed 3 bases from V and 7 bases from J, with 5 bases in between. DNA for the CDR3: TGTGCCAGCAGCTCGGGGAATTCACCCCTCCACTTT. Amino acids: CASSSGNSPLHF.

The CDR3 DNA sequence: TGTGCCAGCTCACCGCTACAGAATCAAGAGACCCAGTACTTC. Translating it yields CASSPLQNQETQYF. This sequence joins TRBV18 and TRBJ2-5; unclear D gene. The CDR3 is 14 residues long. Germline V gives CDR1 KGHSH, CDR2 LQKENI. The ends were cut back, 3 bases at V and 2 bases at J, with 10 bases in the middle.

The J gene is TRBJ1-1, the V gene TRBV7-9; D gene unclear. CDR3 length: 13 residues. Germline CDR1 SEHNR, CDR2 FQNEAQ (reference sequence). V lost 4 bases and J lost 10, with 16 bases in between. Here the CDR3 DNA reads TGTGCCAGCAGCTCCGATAAGGAGTTTGGAGCTTTCTTT. Its translation: CASSSDKEFGAFF.

J is TRBJ1-2 and V is TRBV19; the match to TRBD1 covers 12 bases. Germline V gives CDR1 LNHDA, CDR2 SQIVND (reference sequence). Trimming removed 7 bases from V and 9 bases from J; junction bases left unmatched: 9. The CDR3 covers 14 residues. Here the CDR3 reads CASKTGQGAGSYTF. CDR3 in DNA: TGTGCCAGTAAAACGGGACAGGGGGCGGGTAGCTACACCTTC.

This chain links TRBV18 with TRBJ2-1; 8 nucleotides align to TRBD2. CDR1 is KGHSH, CDR2 LQKENI, per germline. After removal of 1 base from V and 6 bases from J, the junction contained 2 bases not matched to a gene. The CDR3 has 14 residues. CDR3 residues: CASSPLSGINEQFF. CDR3 in DNA: TGTGCCAGCTCACCACTTAGCGGGATCAATGAGCAGTTCTTC. The variable domain in full, with the rest retrieved from reference TRBV18 and TRBJ2-1, is NAGVMQNPRHLVRRRGQEARLRCSPMKGHSHVYWYRQLPEEGLKFMVYLQKENIIDESGMPKERFSAEFPKEGPSILRIQQVVRGDSAAYFCASSPLSGINEQFFGPGTRLTVL.

This clone was observed a single time. The gene calls are TRBV5-1 and TRBJ2-1, with 12 bases aligning to TRBD2. Germline trimming cut 0 bases from V and 2 bases from J; bases unmatched to any gene: 9. Looked up from germline, CDR1 is SGHRS and CDR2 is YFSETQ. The CDR3 has 19 amino acids. The CDR3 coding sequence is TGCGCCAGCAGCTTGGGGCTAGCGGGAGGGCTCCCAACCTACAATGAGCAGTTCTTC. Protein sequence: CASSLGLAGGLPTYNEQFF.

The V gene is TRBV5-1, the J gene TRBJ2-7; 9 bases map to TRBD2. Germline values: CDR1 SGHRS, CDR2 YFSETQ. This CDR3 comprises 16 residues. Trimming took 2 bases from V and 4 from J; bases not matched to a gene: 10. CDR3 sequence reads: CASSFGLAGVEYEQYF. The CDR3 coding sequence is TGCGCCAGCAGCTTCGGGTTAGCGGGAGTGGAGTACGAGCAGTACTTC.

V and J are TRBV7-9 and TRBJ2-1; 10 nucleotides match TRBD2. CDR1 is SEHNR, CDR2 FQNEAQ, per germline (reference sequence). After removal of 5 bases from V and 5 bases from J, the junction contained 6 bases not matched to a gene. The CDR3 runs to 15 residues. This chain's CDR3 is CASSPLAGANNEQFF. CDR3 nucleotides: TGTGCCAGCAGCCCTCTAGCGGGAGCAAACAATGAGCAGTTCTTC.

In its sample, this clone was seen a few times. The genes are TRBV28 and TRBJ1-5, with D unresolved. The CDR3 runs to 15 residues. Germline V gene sequence: CDR1 MDHEN, CDR2 SYDVKM. The V end lost 6 bases, the J end lost 4 bases, and 16 bases lay between the germline ends. CDR3 sequence: CASRTQDGFNQPQHF. The CDR3 coding sequence is TGTGCCAGCAGGACTCAAGACGGCTTTAATCAGCCCCAGCATTTT.

The chain combines TRBV3-1 (or the pseudogene TRBV3-2) with TRBJ1-1; D call uncertain. This CDR3 comprises 14 residues. Germline assignment: CDR1 LGHDT and CDR2 YNNKEL (reference sequence). V shed 4 bases and J shed 4 bases, with 13 bases lying between them. CDR3 in amino acids: CASSPMWESTEAFF. CDR3 bases: TGTGCCAGCAGCCCGATGTGGGAGAGCACTGAAGCTTTCTTT.

V and J are TRBV19 and TRBJ2-4; D may be TRBD1 (6 bases). Looked up from germline, CDR1 is LNHDA and CDR2 is SQIVND (reference sequence). There are 14 residues in the CDR3. V was clipped by 6 bases and J by 1 base, with 10 bases between them. This CDR3 is CASRADRAKNIQYF. CDR3 in DNA: TGTGCCAGTAGGGCCGACAGGGCCAAAAACATTCAGTACTTC.